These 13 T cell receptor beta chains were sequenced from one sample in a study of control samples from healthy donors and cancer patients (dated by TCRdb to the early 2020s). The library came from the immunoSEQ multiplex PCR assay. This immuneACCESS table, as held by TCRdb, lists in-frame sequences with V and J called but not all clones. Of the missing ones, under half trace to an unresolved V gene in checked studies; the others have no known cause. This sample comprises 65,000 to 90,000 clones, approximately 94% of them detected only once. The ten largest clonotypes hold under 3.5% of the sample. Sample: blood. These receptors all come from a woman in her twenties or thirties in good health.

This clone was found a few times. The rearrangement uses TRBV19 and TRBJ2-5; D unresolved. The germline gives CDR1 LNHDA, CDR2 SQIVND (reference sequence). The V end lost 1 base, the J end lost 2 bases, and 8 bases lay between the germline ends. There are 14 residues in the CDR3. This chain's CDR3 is CASSIGPSQETQYF. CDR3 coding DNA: TGTGCCAGTAGTATAGGCCCCTCACAAGAGACCCAGTACTTC.

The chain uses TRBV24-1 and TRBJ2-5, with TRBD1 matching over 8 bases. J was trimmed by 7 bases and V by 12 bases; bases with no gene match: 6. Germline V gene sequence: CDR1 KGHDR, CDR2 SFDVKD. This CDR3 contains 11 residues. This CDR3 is CASGQGRTQYF. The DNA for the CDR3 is TGTGCCTCCGGACAGGGCAGGACCCAGTACTTC.

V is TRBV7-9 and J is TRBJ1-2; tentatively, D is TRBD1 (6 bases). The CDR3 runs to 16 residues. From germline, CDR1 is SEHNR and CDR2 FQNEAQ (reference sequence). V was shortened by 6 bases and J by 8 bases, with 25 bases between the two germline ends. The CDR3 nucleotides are TGTGCCAGCAGTACGGGGCCCTTACAGGGTTTAGAGGGCTACACCTTC. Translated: CASSTGPLQGLEGYTF.

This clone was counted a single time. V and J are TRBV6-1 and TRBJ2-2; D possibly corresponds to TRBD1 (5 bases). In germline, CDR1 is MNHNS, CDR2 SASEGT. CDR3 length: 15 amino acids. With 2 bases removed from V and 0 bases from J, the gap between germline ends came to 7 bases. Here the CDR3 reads CASSEWTPNTGELFF. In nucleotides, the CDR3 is TGTGCCAGCAGTGAATGGACACCGAACACCGGGGAGCTGTTTTTT.

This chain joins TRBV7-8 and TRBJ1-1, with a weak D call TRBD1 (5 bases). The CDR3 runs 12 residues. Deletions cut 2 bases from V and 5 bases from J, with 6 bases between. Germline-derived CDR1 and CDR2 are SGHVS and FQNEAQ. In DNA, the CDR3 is TGTGCCAGCAGCTTATGGGGGACTGAAGCTTTCTTT. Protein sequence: CASSLWGTEAFF.

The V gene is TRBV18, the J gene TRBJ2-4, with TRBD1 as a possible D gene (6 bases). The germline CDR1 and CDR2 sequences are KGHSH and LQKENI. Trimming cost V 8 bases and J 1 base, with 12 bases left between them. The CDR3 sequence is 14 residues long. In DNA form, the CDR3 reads TGTGCCAGCCGGCACAGGGCGGCCAAAAACATTCAGTACTTC. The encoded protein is CASRHRAAKNIQYF.

DNA for the CDR3: TGCGCCAGCAGCCTCCTCGGACGCGTTGGAAACACCATATATTTT. Amino acid sequence: CASSLLGRVGNTIYF. The chain uses TRBV5-1 and TRBJ1-3, with no clear D. The CDR3 has 15 amino acids. The ends were cut back, 4 bases at V and 3 bases at J, with 14 bases in the middle. Germline lookup yields CDR1 SGHRS and CDR2 YFSETQ.

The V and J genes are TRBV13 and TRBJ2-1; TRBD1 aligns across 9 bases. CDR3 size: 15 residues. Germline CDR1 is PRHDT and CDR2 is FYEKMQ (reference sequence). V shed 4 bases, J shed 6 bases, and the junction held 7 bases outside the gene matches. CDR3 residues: CASSSRDRVGNEQFF. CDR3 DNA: TGTGCCAGCAGCTCCCGGGACAGGGTGGGCAATGAGCAGTTCTTC.

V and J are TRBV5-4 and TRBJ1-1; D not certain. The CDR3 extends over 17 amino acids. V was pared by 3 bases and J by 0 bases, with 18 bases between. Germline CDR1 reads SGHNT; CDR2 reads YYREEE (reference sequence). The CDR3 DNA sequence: TGTGCCAGCAGCTGGGGTGTAGTCGGGGAGATGAACACTGAAGCTTTCTTT. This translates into CASSWGVVGEMNTEAFF. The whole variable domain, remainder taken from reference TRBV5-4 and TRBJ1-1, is ETGVTQSPTHLIKTRGQQVTLRCSSQSGHNTVSWYQQALGQGPQFIFQYYREEENGRGNFPPRFSGLQFPNYSSELNVNALELDDSALYLCASSWGVVGEMNTEAFFGQGTRLTVV.

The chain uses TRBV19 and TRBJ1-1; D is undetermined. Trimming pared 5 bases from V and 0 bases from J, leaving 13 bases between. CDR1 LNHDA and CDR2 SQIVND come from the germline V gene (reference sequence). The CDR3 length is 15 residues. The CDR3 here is CASSPRGALNTEAFF. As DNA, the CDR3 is TGTGCCAGTAGTCCGCGAGGAGCACTGAACACTGAAGCTTTCTTT.

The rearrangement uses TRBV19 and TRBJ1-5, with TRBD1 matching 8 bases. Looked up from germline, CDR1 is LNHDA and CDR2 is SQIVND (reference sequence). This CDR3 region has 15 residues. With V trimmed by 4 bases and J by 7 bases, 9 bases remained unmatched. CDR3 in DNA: TGTGCCAGTAGTAACTCAGGGGGCGGAGGACAGCCCCAGCATTTT. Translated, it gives CASSNSGGGGQPQHF. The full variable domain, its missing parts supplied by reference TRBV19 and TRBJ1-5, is DGGITQSPKYLFRKEGQNVTLSCEQNLNHDAMYWYRQDPGQGLRLIYYSQIVNDFQKGDIAEGYSVSREKKESFPLTVTSAQKNPTAFYLCASSNSGGGGQPQHFGDGTRLSIL.

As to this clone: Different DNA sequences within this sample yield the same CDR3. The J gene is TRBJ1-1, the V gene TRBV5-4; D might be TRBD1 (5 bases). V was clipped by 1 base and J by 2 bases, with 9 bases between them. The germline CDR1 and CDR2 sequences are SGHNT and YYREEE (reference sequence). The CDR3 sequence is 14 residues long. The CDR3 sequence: CASSLTGGNTEAFF. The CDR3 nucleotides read TGTGCCAGCAGCTTGACTGGGGGAAACACTGAAGCTTTCTTT.

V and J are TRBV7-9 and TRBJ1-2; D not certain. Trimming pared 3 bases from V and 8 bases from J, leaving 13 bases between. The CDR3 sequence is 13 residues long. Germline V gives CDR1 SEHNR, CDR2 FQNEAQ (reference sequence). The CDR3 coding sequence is TGTGCCAGCAGCTTCGGACCCCCTAGAGGCTACACCTTC. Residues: CASSFGPPRGYTF.